Below, 30 T cell receptor beta chains from the same sample are listed, as sequenced in a study of blood T cells in healthy people across ages. A J-beta primer mix and a sample-barcoded 5' primer were used in a second PCR of about 6 to 12 cycles. MiXCR, applied by TCRdb to the 5' RACE reads, yields one record per CDR3 protein. The sample lists around 900,000 distinct CDR3 sequences, about 53% occurring once. Sequencing was done on a sample of blood. The receptors come from a woman in her sixties or seventies in good health.

CDR3 bases: TGCAGCGTTGCGGCTAGCAGCACAGATACGCAGTATTTT. Its protein product is CSVAASSTDTQYF. The chain has TRBV29-1 and TRBJ2-3; possibly TRBD2 for D (5 bases). CDR1 SQVTM and CDR2 ANQGSEA come from the germline V gene. Deletions cut 4 bases from V and 0 bases from J, with 8 bases between. This CDR3 has 13 residues.

This chain joins TRBV28 and TRBJ2-7; no firm D call. The germline CDR1 and CDR2 sequences are MDHEN and SYDVKM. Trimming cost V 9 bases and J 0 bases, with 12 bases left between them. The CDR3 spans 13 residues. This chain's CDR3 is CASTTGSSYEQYF. As DNA, the CDR3 is TGTGCCAGTACGACTGGAAGCTCCTACGAGCAGTACTTC.

This chain links TRBV28 with TRBJ2-1, with TRBD2 identical over 7 bases. Germline V lookup: CDR1 MDHEN, CDR2 SYDVKM. CDR3 length: 12 amino acids. Trimming removed 6 bases from V and 12 bases from J; junction bases left unmatched: 8. CDR3 nucleotide sequence: TGTGCCAGCAGCTCCCAGCGGGACTCGCAGTTCTTC. Residues: CASSSQRDSQFF.

This clonotype was seen more than once but under ten times. The chain couples TRBV10-3 to TRBJ2-1, with 10 bases identical to TRBD2. Germline lookup yields CDR1 ENHRY and CDR2 SYGVKD. CDR3 length equals 14 residues. The J segment lost 5 bases and the V segment lost 3 bases, leaving 1 base of the junction unmatched. The CDR3 DNA sequence: TGTGCCATCAGTGACGGACTAGCGGACAATGAGCAGTTCTTC. It specifies CAISDGLADNEQFF.

This sequence joins TRBV3-1 and TRBJ2-1; possible D gene TRBD2, 5 bases. The CDR3 has 11 residues. From germline, CDR1 is LGHDT and CDR2 YNNKEL (reference sequence). V lost 11 bases, J lost 9 bases, and 14 bases lay in between. The CDR3 reads CAAGVVGEQFF. In nucleotides, the CDR3 is TGTGCCGCCGGGGTAGTCGGTGAGCAGTTCTTC.

This clonotype turned up a few times. The chain recombines TRBV29-1 with TRBJ2-3, with 12 bases matching TRBD2. V shed 1 base, J shed 6 bases, and the junction held 17 bases outside the gene matches. The germline V gene encodes CDR1 SQVTM and CDR2 ANQGSEA. The CDR3 consists of 19 residues. The CDR3 loop reads CSVEVLPSSGRADSDTQYF. CDR3 DNA sequence: TGCAGCGTTGAAGTCCTCCCATCTAGCGGGAGGGCCGATTCTGATACGCAGTATTTT.

This chain joins TRBV27 and TRBJ2-1; the match to TRBD2 covers 7 bases. CDR3 length: 15 amino acids. Trimming at V came to 6 bases and at J to 12 bases, leaving 17 bases not matched to a gene. CDR1 is MNHEY and CDR2 is SMNVEV in the germline V gene (reference sequence). The CDR3: CASSLILRSSGGQFF. The DNA for the CDR3 is TGTGCCAGCAGCCTTATTTTGCGGTCTTCGGGGGGGCAGTTCTTC.

V is TRBV28 and J is TRBJ1-2; D gene unclear. From germline, CDR1 is MDHEN and CDR2 SYDVKM. This CDR3 has 12 residues. V was clipped by 8 bases and J by 0 bases, with 7 bases between them. This chain's CDR3 is CASAASNYGYTF. In DNA, the CDR3 is TGTGCCAGCGCAGCCTCTAACTATGGCTACACCTTC.

This clonotype has only a few counts. V and J are TRBV7-9 and TRBJ1-4; 12 nucleotides align to TRBD1. This CDR3 contains 20 residues. Germline V CDR1 and CDR2: SEHNR, FQNEAQ (reference sequence). After removal of 6 bases from V and 3 bases from J, the junction contained 17 bases not matched to a gene. CDR3 DNA: TGTGCCAGCAGGTCGATCTCCGGGACAGGGGGCCCCCACGCTAATGAAAAACTGTTTTTT. This translates into CASRSISGTGGPHANEKLFF.

This clonotype showed up just once. A much larger clone sits a single nucleotide away, making a read error possible. V is TRBV12-3 or TRBV12-4 and J is TRBJ2-1; a weak D match, TRBD1 (7 bases). The CDR3 totals 14 residues. V dropped 6 bases and J dropped 7 bases, with 16 bases sitting between them. CDR3 DNA sequence: TGTGCCAGCAGCACCCAGGGGGGAGCGAATGAGCAGTTCTTC. Its protein product is CASSTQGGANEQFF.

This clonotype has just a few counts. The V call is TRBV20-1, the J call TRBJ2-5; D is unclear. Germline values: CDR1 DFQATT, CDR2 SNEGSKA (reference sequence). CDR3 length equals 14 residues. The V gene lost 4 bases and the J gene lost 3 bases, with 15 bases spanning the gap. CDR3 bases: TGCAGTGCTATTAGGGTCAACTCGGAAGAGACCCAGTACTTC. Its translation is CSAIRVNSEETQYF.

This chain joins TRBV24-1 and TRBJ2-5; 14 nucleotides match TRBD2. This CDR3 comprises 16 residues. Germline trimming cut 5 bases from V and 5 bases from J; bases unmatched to any gene: 6. CDR1 and CDR2 from the germline V gene are KGHDR and SFDVKD. The CDR3 is CATSATGLAGEETQYF. DNA for the CDR3: TGTGCCACCAGTGCAACGGGACTAGCGGGAGAGGAGACCCAGTACTTC.

J is TRBJ2-7 and V is TRBV13; D is unresolved. The germline V gene has CDR1 PRHDT and CDR2 FYEKMQ (reference sequence). The CDR3 loop spans 14 amino acids. V lost 9 bases and J 4 bases, leaving 19 bases between the germline ends. CDR3 loop: CASKGPSPSYEQYF. For the CDR3, the DNA is TGTGCCAGTAAAGGGCCGTCCCCGAGTTACGAGCAGTACTTC. Complete variable domain (other parts from reference TRBV13 and TRBJ2-7): AAGVIQSPRHLIKEKRETATLKCYPIPRHDTVYWYQQGPGQDPQFLISFYEKMQSDKGSIPDRFSAQQFSDYHSELNMSSLELGDSALYFCASKGPSPSYEQYFGPGTRLTVT.

The V call is TRBV7-2, the J call TRBJ2-6; 7 bases match TRBD1. V was pared by 2 bases and J by 2 bases, with 6 bases of the junction left unmatched. There are 17 residues in the CDR3. Germline values: CDR1 SGHTA, CDR2 FQGNSA. CDR3 nucleotide sequence: TGTGCCAGCAGCTTAACAGGGGTCTACGCTGGGGCCAACGTCCTGACTTTC. Protein product: CASSLTGVYAGANVLTF.

This clonotype showed up just a few times. An end of the junction does not agree with germline; a read error may underlie this. The rearrangement links TRBV28 to TRBJ2-7; 9 bases line up with TRBD1. CDR1 is MDHEN and CDR2 is SYDVKM in the germline V gene. This CDR3 region has 15 residues. The CDR3 bases are TGTGCGAGCAGAACTCGACAGGGGGTAGGATACGAGCAGTACTTC. It encodes CASRTRQGVGYEQYF. The full variable domain, completed using reference TRBV28 and TRBJ2-7, is DVKVTQSSRYLVKRTGEKVFLECVQDMDHENMFWYRQDPGLGLRLIYFSYDVKMKEKGDIPEGYSVSREKKERFSLILESASTNQTSMYLCASRTRQGVGYEQYFGPGTRLTVT.

This chain connects TRBV29-1 to TRBJ2-1, with D perhaps being TRBD1 or TRBD2 (5 bases each). V lost 6 bases, J lost 9 bases, and 12 bases lay in between. This CDR3 has 11 amino acids. In germline, CDR1 is SQVTM, CDR2 ANQGSEA. This CDR3 reads CSVPRGGEQFF. The CDR3 bases are TGCAGCGTCCCCCGTGGGGGTGAGCAGTTCTTC.

The sample holds a few counts of this clonotype. The chain uses TRBV6-1 and TRBJ2-7; no clear D. CDR3 length equals 12 residues. The V gene's germline CDR1 is MNHNS and CDR2 SASEGT. Trimming removed 2 bases at V and 3 bases at J, with 5 bases between. For the CDR3, the DNA is TGTGCCAGCAGTGAAAGGGACTACGAGCAGTACTTC. Translating gives CASSERDYEQYF.

The chain carries TRBV14 and TRBJ2-1, with 8 bases identical to TRBD2. This CDR3 has 15 amino acids. Per the germline V gene, CDR1 is SGHDN and CDR2 is FVKESK. With V trimmed by 4 bases and J by 3 bases, 5 bases remained unmatched. The CDR3 loop reads CASSLSGSRYNEQFF. Written as DNA, the CDR3 is TGTGCCAGCAGCCTCAGCGGGAGTCGCTACAATGAGCAGTTCTTC.

CDR3 protein: CAISASDILPYEQYF. The CDR3 DNA is TGTGCCATCAGTGCGTCGGACATATTGCCCTACGAGCAGTACTTC. This chain links TRBV10-3 with TRBJ2-7; TRBD1 is a possible D gene (5 bases). This CDR3 region has 15 residues. Germline V gene sequence: CDR1 ENHRY, CDR2 SYGVKD. The ends were cut back, 4 bases at V and 2 bases at J, with 15 bases in the middle.

V and J are TRBV15 and TRBJ1-6; D is possibly TRBD1 (5 bases). Trimming took 0 bases from V and 7 from J, leaving 10 bases between them. The CDR3 totals 15 residues. Germline assignment: CDR1 LNHNV and CDR2 YYDKDF (reference sequence). In nucleotides, the CDR3 is TGTGCCACCAGCAGAGAGGGGACTCCCAATTCACCCCTCCACTTT. It is translated as CATSREGTPNSPLHF.

This clonotype was seen a handful of times. The V and J genes are TRBV11-2 and TRBJ2-2, with D unclear. There are 16 residues in the CDR3. Germline assignment: CDR1 SGHAT and CDR2 FQNNGV. The ends were cut back, 5 bases at V and 0 bases at J, with 13 bases in the middle. The CDR3 DNA reads as TGTGCCAGCAGCATCTACAAGGCAGCGAACACCGGGGAGCTGTTTTTT. It translates to CASSIYKAANTGELFF.

This clonotype was observed a few times. This chain links TRBV12-3 or TRBV12-4 with TRBJ2-7; D is ambiguous. Trimming took off 5 bases at V and 6 bases at J, with 17 bases between the two ends. The CDR3 extends over 14 amino acids. The CDR3, as DNA: TGTGCCAGCAGTGTGAACCGGCCTACGTCCGAGCAGTACTTC. Its translation: CASSVNRPTSEQYF.

The V and J genes are TRBV21-1 and TRBJ2-7; the D call in the table, TRBD1, was not verified against the DNA. TRBV21-1 is listed as a pseudogene. This CDR3 has 15 residues. This CDR3 reads CASSKGGQGTGEQYF. In DNA, the CDR3 is TGTGCCAGCAGCAAAGGGGGACAGGGAACGGGCGAGCAGTACTTC.

This chain uses TRBV6-6 with TRBJ2-1; unclear D gene. Trimming cost V 7 bases and J 6 bases, with 16 bases left between them. Germline CDR1 MNHNY, CDR2 SVGAGI (reference sequence). The CDR3 runs 14 residues. CDR3 DNA sequence: TGTGCCAGCACCTTACAGCAGGCCTTCAATGAGCAGTTCTTC. This gives the protein CASTLQQAFNEQFF.

This rearrangement joins TRBV30 to TRBJ1-5; D remains unclear. V gave up 2 bases and J gave up 4 bases, with 15 bases separating them. Germline V CDR1 and CDR2: GTSNPN, SVGIG (reference sequence). This CDR3 is 15 amino acids long. The CDR3 spells CAWSPKRSLNQPQHF. The CDR3 DNA follows: TGTGCCTGGAGTCCTAAGAGGTCCCTGAATCAGCCCCAGCATTTT.

The chain couples TRBV5-1 to TRBJ2-7, with 8 nucleotides matching TRBD1. V gave up 0 bases and J gave up 6 bases; unmatched junction bases: 2. Germline V gene sequence: CDR1 SGHRS, CDR2 YFSETQ. This CDR3 is 13 amino acids long. The CDR3 protein is CASSLGTGIEQYF. The CDR3 region has the DNA TGCGCCAGCAGCTTGGGGACAGGGATCGAGCAGTACTTC.

This clonotype was counted a few times. The genes are TRBV12-3 or TRBV12-4 and TRBJ2-1, with 9 bases identical to TRBD2. Germline trimming cut 6 bases from V and 4 bases from J; bases unmatched to any gene: 7. This CDR3 has 15 residues. In nucleotides, the CDR3 is TGTGCCAGCAGCTTGACTAGCGGAGGTTACAATGAGCAGTTCTTC. This encodes CASSLTSGGYNEQFF.

The chain couples TRBV28 to TRBJ1-2; 8 bases agree with TRBD1. The junction had 10 bases not matched to a gene; V was cut back by 8 bases and J by 8 bases. The CDR3 runs 13 residues. The germline gives CDR1 MDHEN, CDR2 SYDVKM. CDR3 sequence reads: CASLWTGSRGYTF. The CDR3 DNA is TGTGCCAGCTTGTGGACAGGGTCGCGAGGCTACACCTTC.

This chain joins TRBV20-1 and TRBJ1-5; D not resolved. The CDR3 has 13 amino acids. V was trimmed by 3 bases and J by 1 base, leaving 7 bases between them. Germline V gene data show CDR1 as DFQATT and CDR2 as SNEGSKA (reference sequence). The CDR3, as DNA: TGCAGTGCTAGCCAGAGAAGCAATCAGCCCCAGCATTTT. This translates into CSASQRSNQPQHF.

This clonotype was observed a handful of times. This sequence joins TRBV7-9 and TRBJ2-7, with unresolved D. The CDR3 is 13 amino acids. The germline V gene encodes CDR1 SEHNR and CDR2 FQNEAQ (reference sequence). Trimming stripped 8 bases from V and 2 bases from J, with 13 bases between. The CDR3 sequence is CASHDFQTYEQYF. The CDR3 coding sequence is TGTGCCAGCCATGACTTCCAAACCTACGAGCAGTACTTC.